The 18 T cell receptor beta chains in this list originate from one sample, sequenced in a study of a mutant IDH1 vaccine in newly diagnosed glioma. Time point indicated: baseline, week 1 (first vaccination visit). Specified treatment: pre-vaccination baseline after standard-of-care therapy. Sequenced by immunoSEQ multiplex PCR; TCRdb stores in-frame clones only, minus some. Of just under 95,000 clones listed, just under 80% are singletons. The specimen was PBMCs, collected from a glioma patient treated with radiotherapy, temozolomide or both. The receptors stem from a man aged 35 to 55 with glioma.

The rearrangement links TRBV6-5 to TRBJ2-1; no clear D gene. The V gene lost 4 bases and the J gene lost 4 bases, with 11 bases spanning the gap. The CDR3 totals 14 residues. The V gene's germline CDR1 is MNHEY and CDR2 SVGAGI. Here the CDR3 reads CASSFSDSYNEQFF. The CDR3 nucleotides read TGTGCCAGCAGTTTTTCAGACTCTTACAATGAGCAGTTCTTC.

The chain has TRBV6-6 and TRBJ1-5; 11 bases agree with TRBD1. Germline V CDR1 and CDR2: MNHNY, SVGAGI (reference sequence). The CDR3 contains 14 residues. V shed 6 bases and J 5 bases; nucleotides not matched to a gene: 3. The CDR3 region has the DNA TGTGCCAGCAGAGGACAGGGGGCCTATCAGCCCCAGCATTTT. It encodes CASRGQGAYQPQHF.

DNA for the CDR3: TGCGCCAGCCCCACGTGGGACAGCTCCTACGAGCAGTACTTC. Its protein product is CASPTWDSSYEQYF. The J gene is TRBJ2-7, the V gene TRBV10-1, with 7 bases that match TRBD1. With 8 bases clipped from V and 0 bases from J, the junction kept 7 bases outside the gene matches. CDR1 and CDR2 from the germline V gene are WNHNN and SYGVQD (reference sequence). The CDR3 is made up of 14 amino acids.

The rearrangement uses TRBV7-9 and TRBJ2-7, with TRBD2 identical over 7 bases. From germline, CDR1 is SEHNR and CDR2 FQNEAQ (reference sequence). The CDR3 totals 12 residues. V lost 5 bases, J lost 5 bases, and 3 bases stayed unmatched. The CDR3 nucleotides read TGTGCCAGCAGCATTACTAGCGACGAGCAGTACTTC. Its protein product is CASSITSDEQYF. Using reference TRBV7-9 and TRBJ2-7 for the parts outside the CDR3, the full variable domain is DTGVSQNPRHKITKRGQNVTFRCDPISEHNRLYWYRQTLGQGPEFLTYFQNEAQLEKSRLLSDRFSAERPKGSFSTLEIQRTEQGDSAMYLCASSITSDEQYFGPGTRLTVT.

Comments on this clone: A read error may account for a junction end that differs from germline. V and J are TRBV7-7 and TRBJ2-6; unclear D gene. The CDR3 runs to 15 residues. Per germline, CDR1 SSHAT and CDR2 FNYEAQ (reference sequence). CDR3 in amino acids: CASSPSGFGANVLTF. The CDR3 coding sequence is TGTGCTAGCAGCCCATCAGGCTTTGGGGCCAACGTCCTGACTTTC.

This chain connects TRBV7-6 to TRBJ2-2; D is possibly TRBD1 or TRBD2 (5 bases each). Germline V gene lookup returns CDR1 SGHVS and CDR2 FNYEAQ. V lost 3 bases and J lost 1, with 12 bases in between. The CDR3 has 16 amino acids. CDR3 DNA sequence: TGTGCCAGCAGCTTTTTGGTGGGGGAGAACACCGGGGAGCTGTTTTTT. The encoded protein is CASSFLVGENTGELFF.

The chain recombines TRBV5-1 with TRBJ2-6; D remains unclear. Per the germline V gene, CDR1 is SGHRS and CDR2 is YFSETQ. V lost 0 bases and J lost 1, with 5 bases in between. CDR3 length: 15 amino acids. DNA of the CDR3: TGCGCCAGCAGCTTGGTTGTATCTGGGGCCAACGTCCTGACTTTC. Amino acid sequence: CASSLVVSGANVLTF.

This clone was detected a few times. The genes are TRBV4-3 and TRBJ2-1; D is undetermined. V lost 0 bases and J lost 0, with 9 bases in between. In germline, CDR1 is LGHNA, CDR2 YSLEER. The CDR3 contains 16 residues. The CDR3 loop reads CASSQDGDASYNEQFF. The CDR3 region has the DNA TGCGCCAGCAGCCAAGATGGGGATGCCTCCTACAATGAGCAGTTCTTC.

The sample holds one count of this clone. V and J are TRBV19 and TRBJ1-5; TRBD1 might be the D (5 bases). The CDR3 sequence is 15 residues long. Germline CDR1 reads LNHDA; CDR2 reads SQIVND (reference sequence). Trimming took 8 bases from V and 7 from J, leaving 21 bases between them. The CDR3 protein is CASHYGQGPGQPQHF. CDR3 in DNA: TGTGCCAGTCACTACGGGCAGGGACCGGGACAGCCCCAGCATTTT.

The genes are TRBV7-2 and TRBJ2-1; 7 bases fit TRBD2. The CDR3 loop spans 18 amino acids. With V trimmed by 5 bases and J by 0 bases, 13 bases remained unmatched. Germline V CDR1 and CDR2: SGHTA, FQGNSA. The chain's CDR3 is CASSPRGAGALSYNEQFF. The CDR3 bases are TGTGCCAGCAGCCCACGCGGTGCGGGAGCCCTCTCCTACAATGAGCAGTTCTTC.

This clone was seen a single time. The chain carries TRBV5-1 and TRBJ1-6; D is undetermined. This CDR3 spans 13 amino acids. Looked up from germline, CDR1 is SGHRS and CDR2 is YFSETQ. Trimming left V 4 bases short and J 6 bases short, with 8 bases between. The chain's CDR3 is CASSQGPNSPLHF. The DNA of the CDR3 is TGCGCCAGCAGCCAAGGACCTAATTCACCCCTCCACTTT.

This rearrangement joins TRBV28 to TRBJ2-7, with no clear D. The CDR3 contains 15 residues. CDR1 is MDHEN and CDR2 is SYDVKM in the germline V gene. Between the trimmed V and J ends, which lost 6 bases and 2 bases, there was a span of 17 bases. The CDR3: CASSPNKNSTYEQYF. The CDR3 bases are TGTGCCAGCAGCCCTAATAAGAATTCGACCTACGAGCAGTACTTC.

The rearrangement uses TRBV7-9 and TRBJ2-7, with 7 nucleotides matching TRBD1. Germline V gene data show CDR1 as SEHNR and CDR2 as FQNEAQ (reference sequence). CDR3 size: 16 residues. The V segment lost 5 bases and the J segment 0 bases; nucleotides outside the gene matches: 10. DNA for the CDR3: TGTGCCAGCAGCCGCAGCTTGACAGGGAGCTCCTACGAGCAGTACTTC. Translating it yields CASSRSLTGSSYEQYF.

This clone was seen more than once but under ten times. The chain has TRBV5-5 and TRBJ1-2; TRBD1 matches at 7 bases. This CDR3 has 17 residues. Trimming cost V 4 bases and J 4 bases; bases outside gene matches: 16. Germline CDR1 is SGHKS and CDR2 is YYEKEE (reference sequence). The chain's CDR3 is CASSREQFSRDSYGYTF. CDR3 sequence (DNA): TGTGCCAGCAGCCGCGAACAGTTTAGCCGGGACAGCTATGGCTACACCTTC. Full variable domain (remainder filled in from reference TRBV5-5 and TRBJ1-2): DAGVTQSPTHLIKTRGQQVTLRCSPISGHKSVSWYQQVLGQGPQFIFQYYEKEERGRGNFPDRFSARQFPNYSSELNVNALLLGDSALYLCASSREQFSRDSYGYTFGSGTRLTVV.

This clone appeared once. This rearrangement joins TRBV5-1 to TRBJ2-7, with 8 bases fitting TRBD2. This CDR3 region has 14 residues. The J segment lost 5 bases and the V segment lost 0 bases, leaving 4 bases of the junction unmatched. Germline loops: CDR1 SGHRS, CDR2 YFSETQ. CDR3 sequence: CASSLELAVDEQYF. The CDR3 nucleotides are TGCGCCAGCAGCTTGGAACTAGCGGTGGACGAGCAGTACTTC.

The chain links TRBV28 to TRBJ1-6, with unresolved D. The CDR3 runs to 14 residues. Germline assignment: CDR1 MDHEN and CDR2 SYDVKM. Trimming removed 10 bases from V and 4 bases from J, with 14 bases in between. CDR3 nucleotide sequence: TGTGCCACCCAGGACGGACCTTATAATTCACCCCTCCACTTT. Translating it yields CATQDGPYNSPLHF.

The chain uses TRBV30 and TRBJ1-3; D is unclear. The CDR3 loop spans 13 amino acids. V dropped 0 bases and J dropped 2 bases, with 5 bases sitting between them. Germline V CDR1 and CDR2: GTSNPN, SVGIG (reference sequence). The CDR3 protein is CAWSVGTGNTIYF. The CDR3 DNA sequence: TGTGCCTGGAGTGTAGGTACTGGAAACACCATATATTTT.

The chain employs TRBV11-3 and TRBJ2-7; D is unresolved. CDR3 length: 16 residues. Germline values: CDR1 SGHNT, CDR2 YENEEA. Trimming stripped 1 base from V and 3 bases from J, with 16 bases between. The CDR3 DNA follows: TGTGCCAGCAGCTTAGGAGTTCCCCATACTTTCTACGAGCAGTACTTC. Its protein product is CASSLGVPHTFYEQYF.